Following are 7 T cell receptor beta chains from one sample sequenced in a study of T cells in Graves' hyperthyroidism and ophthalmopathy. Amplification of TCR beta CDR3 regions was performed using RNA transcripts as template. Using the HTBI primer set, a first-round RT-PCR was run on the TCR CDR3. TCRdb analysed the multiplex PCR reads with MiXCR anew, one entry per CDR3 protein. The sample consists of more than 500,000 distinct CDR3 sequences, about 16% of them appearing once. Input material: blood. The receptors derive from a woman under 40 with Graves' ophthalmopathy.

The sample holds a few counts of this clonotype. For the CDR3, the DNA is TGTGCCAGCTCACCAAAGGAGGCCCCCGCGAACACCGGGGAGCTGTTTTTT. Translating gives CASSPKEAPANTGELFF. V is TRBV18 and J is TRBJ2-2, with D perhaps matching TRBD2 (5 bases). Per the germline V gene, CDR1 is KGHSH and CDR2 is LQKENI. The CDR3 loop spans 17 amino acids. Trimming removed 2 bases at V and 0 bases at J, with 13 bases between. Using reference TRBV18 and TRBJ2-2 for the parts outside the CDR3, the full variable domain is NAGVMQNPRHLVRRRGQEARLRCSPMKGHSHVYWYRQLPEEGLKFMVYLQKENIIDESGMPKERFSAEFPKEGPSILRIQQVVRGDSAAYFCASSPKEAPANTGELFFGEGSRLTVL.

This clonotype was counted between two and nine times. The rearrangement joins TRBV27 to TRBJ2-1, with 15 bases aligning to TRBD2. CDR1 and CDR2 from the germline V gene are MNHEY and SMNVEV (reference sequence). CDR3 size: 16 residues. The V and J ends lost 6 bases and 9 bases, in that order; junction bases with no gene match: 9. The CDR3 here is CASSLGLAGGWVEQFF. DNA for the CDR3: TGTGCCAGCAGCTTGGGACTAGCGGGAGGTTGGGTTGAGCAGTTCTTC.

The chain has TRBV20-1 and TRBJ2-1, with 8 nucleotides matching TRBD2. Trimming removed 5 bases from V and 8 bases from J; junction bases left unmatched: 14. Germline CDR1 reads DFQATT; CDR2 reads SNEGSKA (reference sequence). The CDR3 contains 15 residues. CDR3 nucleotides: TGCAGTGCTTCTATTTTAGCGGGAAGGGACGATGAGCAGTTCTTC. Protein: CSASILAGRDDEQFF.

A remark on this clonotype: Sequence at one end of the junction differs from germline and may be a read error. The J gene is TRBJ2-1, the V gene TRBV7-7; no definite D call. Germline assignment: CDR1 SSHAT and CDR2 FNYEAQ (reference sequence). This CDR3 contains 12 residues. This CDR3 is CASSSNDNEQFF. CDR3 in DNA: TGTGCTAGCAGCTCCAACGACAATGAGCAGTTCTTC.

A few counts support this clonotype. The rearrangement links TRBV29-1 to TRBJ1-4; D is unclear. Trimming stripped 5 bases from V and 7 bases from J, with 14 bases between. Germline V gives CDR1 SQVTM, CDR2 ANQGSEA. The CDR3 has 13 amino acids. CDR3 sequence reads: CSVRSPPGEKLFF. The CDR3 DNA reads as TGCAGCGTTCGGTCCCCCCCGGGTGAAAAACTGTTTTTT. Drawing the rest from reference TRBV29-1 and TRBJ1-4, the complete variable domain is SAVISQKPSRDICQRGTSLTIQCQVDSQVTMMFWYRQQPGQSLTLIATANQGSEATYESGFVIDKFPISRPNLTFSTLTVSNMSPEDSSIYLCSVRSPPGEKLFFGSGTQLSVL.

This clonotype has a handful of counts. Given a much more abundant clone one base away, this may be a read error. The J gene is TRBJ2-7, the V gene TRBV13, with D possibly being TRBD1 (5 bases). Germline assignment: CDR1 PRHDT and CDR2 FYEKMQ (reference sequence). Trimming stripped 4 bases from V and 5 bases from J, with 15 bases between. This CDR3 region has 14 residues. The CDR3, as DNA: TGTGCCAGCAGCTCTATATGGACAAGGCACGAGCAGTACTTC. Translation gives CASSSIWTRHEQYF.

This clonotype was seen at least ten times. This chain joins TRBV6-2 or TRBV6-3 and TRBJ1-1; D gene ambiguous. The CDR3 is 17 residues long. Germline CDR1 MNHEY, CDR2 SVGEGT. Trimming stripped 2 bases from V and 3 bases from J, with 19 bases between. Written as DNA, the CDR3 is TGTGCCAGCAGTTACCTACGGGCACAGCCTTGGGACACTGAAGCTTTCTTT. As protein: CASSYLRAQPWDTEAFF.